These T cell receptor beta chains were read from a single sample in a study of regulatory T cells in long-lasting Graves disease. TCRdb independently ran MiXCR on the multiplex PCR reads; one entry per CDR3 protein. The data show more than 450,000 distinct CDR3 sequences, around 12% seen once. The same specimen was also included in a second study, on T cells in Graves' hyperthyroidism and ophthalmopathy.

Here the sequenced sample was peripheral blood mononuclear cells (PBMCs), taken at new diagnosis, from a patient treated with antithyroid drugs. These receptor sequences come from a woman in her 30s with Graves disease. The CDR3 runs from the conserved cysteine through the conserved F or W. Each record gives: CDR3 DNA, CDR3 protein, clone size, J gene, CDR3 length, D gene, V gene. The D gene is left open where the match is weak. The listing skips clone size in some rows; elsewhere it reads once, few, many or a size class.

TGTGCCAGCAGCTTAGAGGTAGCTGGTAGCAATGAGCAGTTCTTC CASSLEVAGSNEQFF . TRBJ2-1 15 . TRBV11-2
TGTGCCAGCAGTTTACGGGGGGGACTAGGGGGCAATCAGCCCCAGCATTTT CASSLRGGLGGNQPQHF few TRBJ1-5 17 . TRBV27
TGTGCCAGCAGGGCCCGGGGCAACTCCTACAATGAGCAGTTCTTC CASRARGNSYNEQFF many TRBJ2-1 15 . TRBV2
TGTGCCAGCAGTGAATTCGGTGGAGGGGGCTCCTATGGCTACACCTTC CASSEFGGGGSYGYTF few TRBJ1-2 16 TRBD1 TRBV25-1
TGTGCCAGCAGGCCCAGGGGGTTCACTGAAGCTTTCTTT CASRPRGFTEAFF many TRBJ1-1 13 TRBD1 TRBV2
TGCAGTGCTAGAGGCAGTAGAGTCCAAGAGACCCAGTACTTC CSARGSRVQETQYF many TRBJ2-5 14 . TRBV20-1
TGTGCCAGCACCGCCGCTAGCGGGAGGTCCGATACGCAGTATTTT CASTAASGRSDTQYF . TRBJ2-3 15 TRBD2 TRBV2
TGCAGCGCCAACGGGGAGATACATGAGCAGTTCTTC CSANGEIHEQFF few TRBJ2-1 12 . TRBV29-1
TGTGCCACCAGCAGAGATACAACAGTCCAGCCCCAGCATTTT CATSRDTTVQPQHF few TRBJ1-5 14 . TRBV15
TGTGCCAGCAGTTTATCCCCCCTAGCGGGAGCATACAATGAGCAGTTCTTC CASSLSPLAGAYNEQFF . TRBJ2-1 17 TRBD2 TRBV27
TGTGCCAGCAGTATACTAGCGGGAGGACGGAGGGAGCAGTACTTC CASSILAGGRREQYF many TRBJ2-7 15 TRBD2 TRBV5-8
TGTGCCAGTAGGAGGACATTCTCCTCCTACGAGCAGTACTTC CASRRTFSSYEQYF many TRBJ2-7 14 . TRBV19
TGTGCCAGCAGCTTACGCGGGAGGCGGGACGAGCAGTACTTC CASSLRGRRDEQYF . TRBJ2-7 14 TRBD2 TRBV7-3
TGTGCCAGCAGCACCCGTCTCCTCTATACCTACGAGCAGTACTTC CASSTRLLYTYEQYF many TRBJ2-7 15 . TRBV6-2/TRBV6-3
TGTGCCAGCTCACCACCGACCAACACAGATACGCAGTATTTT CASSPPTNTDTQYF many TRBJ2-3 14 . TRBV18
TGTGCCAGCACCCGCGGAGCGGGAGTTCAGACGCAGTATTTT CASTRGAGVQTQYF few TRBJ2-3 14 TRBD2 TRBV7-9
TGTGCCAGCAGCTCGTACCGGTACTCCTACGAGCAGTACTTC CASSSYRYSYEQYF many TRBJ2-7 14 . TRBV11-2
TGTGCCAGCACTTCCCCCACTGAAGCTTTCTTT CASTSPTEAFF . TRBJ1-1 11 . TRBV19
TGTGCCAGCAGTGAACAGGGCAACTATGGCTACACCTTC CASSEQGNYGYTF many TRBJ1-2 13 . TRBV6-1
TGTGCCAGCAGTTTAAGATGGGGGTTCGCAGATACGCAGTATTTT CASSLRWGFADTQYF many TRBJ2-3 15 . TRBV12-3/TRBV12-4
TGTGCCAGCAGTCGTAGCGGGAGCGGCTATGAGCAGTTCTTC CASSRSGSGYEQFF many TRBJ2-1 14 TRBD2 TRBV28
TGTGCCTCGTCGACTAGCGGGAGACCCCACAATGAGCAGTTCTTC CASSTSGRPHNEQFF many TRBJ2-1 15 TRBD2 TRBV12-3/TRBV12-4
TGTGCCAGCAGCCGACTAGCGGGAGGGAGGACAGATACGCAGTATTTT CASSRLAGGRTDTQYF many TRBJ2-3 16 TRBD2 TRBV3-1
TGTGCCAGCAGCTTATATGGGCGCACAGATACGCAGTATTTT CASSLYGRTDTQYF . TRBJ2-3 14 . TRBV7-2
TGCGCCAGCAGCCGAAGATTTGAGGGTAGCCTAGCGGGCGGTGAGCAGTTCTTC CASSRRFEGSLAGGEQFF once TRBJ2-1 18 TRBD2 TRBV4-1
TGTGCCAGCAGCCCACAGGGGTCCCCTAGCACAGATACGCAGTATTTT CASSPQGSPSTDTQYF many TRBJ2-3 16 TRBD1 TRBV7-3
TGTGCCAGCAGCCGGGGCGGACGGAGCTCCTATAATTCACCCCTCCACTTT CASSRGGRSSYNSPLHF many TRBJ1-6 17 . TRBV7-2
TGTGCCAGCAGTCCGGCCTGGGCCGCCGGGTTGAGGCGGAACACCTACAATGAGCAGTTCTTC CASSPAWAAGLRRNTYNEQFF many TRBJ2-1 21 . TRBV27
TGCAGTGCTAGACGTTTAGGGAGGAATCGGGACACCTTC CSARRLGRNRDTF few TRBJ1-2 13 . TRBV20-1
TGTGCCAGCAGCTTAAGTTCTAGCGGGATCAAGACCCAGTACTTC CASSLSSSGIKTQYF . TRBJ2-5 15 TRBD2 TRBV6-2/TRBV6-3
TGTGCCAGCAATCGACAGGGGGCTGGCGGGGAGCTGTTTTTT CASNRQGAGGELFF few TRBJ2-2 14 TRBD1 TRBV2
TGTGCCAGCAGCTTGGTCGGGAGTAATCAAAAACTGTTTTTT CASSLVGSNQKLFF . TRBJ1-4 14 . TRBV5-4
TGTGCCAGCAGCTGGGAGCAGGGCAGGAACACTGAAGCTTTCTTT CASSWEQGRNTEAFF many TRBJ1-1 15 . TRBV11-3
TGTGCCAGCAGCGGGGACACTTTGGGTGAGCAGTTCTTC CASSGDTLGEQFF few TRBJ2-1 13 . TRBV7-9
TGTGCCAGCAGTTACTCGCTAGCGGATAGCTCCTACGAGCAGTACTTC CASSYSLADSSYEQYF few TRBJ2-7 16 TRBD2 TRBV6-2/TRBV6-3
TGTGCCAGCAGGGTAGGGGTGGGAAAGTCGACTTTCTTT CASRVGVGKSTFF many TRBJ1-1 13 . TRBV28
TGCAGTGCTAGGTCGGCTAACTCCTACGAGCAGTACTTC CSARSANSYEQYF . TRBJ2-7 13 . TRBV20-1
TGTGCCAGCAGTTCCCTCCAGGGGATAGCGGTCGAGGAGTTCTTC CASSSLQGIAVEEFF many TRBJ2-1 15 . TRBV27
TGTGCCTGGAGTGAGGGTAGCGGGAGAGGGGCAGATACGCAGTATTTT CAWSEGSGRGADTQYF . TRBJ2-3 16 TRBD2 TRBV30
TGTGCCAGCAGCTTGGGCCTTGCAGTTAATGAGCAGTTCTTC CASSLGLAVNEQFF many TRBJ2-1 14 . TRBV5-1
TGTGCCAGCAGCCAAGGGAGGTCGTACAATGAGCAGTTCTTC CASSQGRSYNEQFF many TRBJ2-1 14 . TRBV7-9
TGTGCCAGCAGTTTACGAGAGGGGAACGAGCAGTACTTC CASSLREGNEQYF . TRBJ2-7 13 . TRBV27
TGTGCCAGCAGCTTAGTGTCCGGGGGACTCACAGATACGCAGTATTTT CASSLVSGGLTDTQYF many TRBJ2-3 16 . TRBV11-3
TGTGCCAGCACCCAGAGGCCTAACTACGAGCAGTACTTC CASTQRPNYEQYF many TRBJ2-7 13 . TRBV2
TGTGCCAGCAGCCCCTCGATAGCGGGGACAGTGGATGAGCAGTTCTTC CASSPSIAGTVDEQFF few TRBJ2-1 16 . TRBV12-3/TRBV12-4
TGTGCCAGCAGTTTCCAGAGGGAGCAGTTCTTC CASSFQREQFF few TRBJ2-1 11 . TRBV27
TGTGCCAGCAGTGAAGAGACAGGGTATGGCTACACCTTC CASSEETGYGYTF many TRBJ1-2 13 TRBD1 TRBV2
TGTGCCAGCAGCCCGCCCCGGACAGGACGATCCCAGCATTTT CASSPPRTGRSQHF few TRBJ1-5 14 TRBD1 TRBV11-2
TGTGCCAGCAGCTCCGGGACAGCCCGGCCTGGGGAGACCCAGTACTTC CASSSGTARPGETQYF many TRBJ2-5 16 TRBD1 TRBV7-2
TGTGCCAGCAGCGAATCCGCGGCCCCCATGTTTGGCCAGTACTTC CASSESAAPMFGQYF few TRBJ2-5 15 . TRBV7-9
TGCGCCAGCAGCCAGACGGGACTAGCATCCCCAGATACGCAGTATTTT CASSQTGLASPDTQYF many TRBJ2-3 16 TRBD2 TRBV4-3
TGTGCCAGCAGTGGACAGGGTCTCAGCACTGAAGCTTTCTTT CASSGQGLSTEAFF . TRBJ1-1 14 TRBD1 TRBV25-1
TGTGCCAGCAGCCTTCGCAGTGGACAGGGAGTGGGCTACACCTTC CASSLRSGQGVGYTF . TRBJ1-2 15 TRBD1 TRBV9
TGTGCCATCAGGCCCACAGGAATCTCTGGAAACACCATATATTTT CAIRPTGISGNTIYF . TRBJ1-3 15 . TRBV10-3